This T cell receptor (beta chain) was captured by sequencing in a study of cytomegalovirus exposure and HLA in healthy donors (TCRdb year 2017). About the investigation overall: According to an earlier analysis of around 600 of the donors, some 170 million T cells yielded 117 million unique TCR beta sequences and about 280 Gb of sequence data. Approximately 310 gigabases of sequencing data and 70 million to 85 million unique TCR sequences were included in an early release covering about 700 HLA-typed donors. Of the roughly 400 genotyped donors, 80% to 90% were placed in the genetic ancestry cluster associated with self-reported Caucasian donors. The study aimed to test whether signatures of past pathogen exposure could be identified by cataloging public T cell receptors. The study used immunosequencing to profile the T cell repertoires of more than 650 subjects and linked those repertoires to cytomegalovirus serostatus. In addition to the first cohort of around 670 subjects, a separate validation cohort of 130 or so different subjects was used. To predict cytomegalovirus infection status, the study combined high-throughput TCR immunosequencing, statistical association of individual TCRs with disease status, and machine learning. A later analysis re-examined previously published TCR beta repertoires from about 670 donors and added high-resolution HLA genotyping to investigate patterns of TCR occurrence. The later analysis used no new phenotypic data to find candidate immune exposures, relying instead on TCR beta sequences and their occurrence across donors. In an earlier analysis of roughly 540 of the donors, high-throughput TCR beta sequencing was used to judge whether each TCR beta V gene segment behaved as functional or pseudogenic. Alongside the repertoire data, information on donor age, sex, ethnicity and CMV serostatus was compiled. Genome-wide SNP genotypes for about 55% of the roughly 670 donors were used in a later genetic analysis, which treated that subset as a discovery cohort. Every discovery cohort repertoire had been produced on one sequencing platform. HLA typing covered class I and class II loci at four-digit resolution. The number of donors typed differed by locus, with 629-630 for A, B, C, DRB1 and DQB1, around 500 for DQA1, over 600 for DPA1, and around 450 for DPB1. About five DR-DQ haplotypes were treated as single units for association and clustering because of strong linkage in the cohort. Among over 350 genotyped donors of the cohort, an average of approximately 240,000 unique TCR beta nucleotide sequences were sequenced per donor, 15% to 20% of them non-productive.

Of note for this clone: Its antigen is not yet known. There are no base qualities to consult, and no much larger clone falls within one base.

Library construction relied on the immunoSEQ multiplex PCR assay. A mixture of 60 forward primers for TCR Vbeta segments and 13 reverse primers for TCR Jbeta segments was used in the multiplex PCR. The CDR3 region of rearranged TCR beta genes was amplified from genomic DNA by a multiplex PCR assay. Amplified TCR beta libraries were sequenced as 87-base-pair reads on the Illumina HiSeq System. For the original study's pipeline: A later analysis counted tens of millions of unique TCR beta chains across the 666 repertoires, and some 11 million of these chains were shared by at least two donors. To remove PCR and sequencing errors, raw reads were error-corrected and collapsed into unique sequences using a nearest-neighbor algorithm that merged closely related sequences. To assign V, D and J gene segments, CDR3 sequences were aligned to IMGT reference sequences. For a sequence to be retained, a match of at least six nucleotides was required to both a V gene segment and a J gene segment. A rearrangement was called productive if the CDR3 had no stop codons and remained in frame with V and J, and every other rearrangement was called non-productive. CDR3 was defined by IMGT convention, running from the second conserved V-encoded cysteine to the conserved J-encoded phenylalanine. In an earlier analysis of more than 550 of the donors, sequences lacking an unambiguous match to a single V gene segment were excluded. An earlier analysis of about 590 of the donors classified V segments as functional when productive rearrangements were above 56.7% and as segregating when the standard deviation between donors was above 5%. A statistical classification framework was built for diagnosing cytomegalovirus status from the catalog of TCR beta chain sequences. V and J gene assignment, in a later analysis, came from comparing TCR nucleotide sequences with IMGT/GENE-DB human TR gene sequences. Using the TCRdist pipeline, a later analysis assigned CDR3 sequences along with most-parsimonious VDJ recombination scenarios. A later analysis defined each TCR beta chain by its CDR3 amino acid sequence plus V-gene family, and excluded reads lacking a unique V-gene family. To address suspected cross-contamination and a sequencing artifact, a later analysis removed several hundred highly shared, low-generation-probability nucleotide sequences. In a later analysis, a clonal expansion index for each public chain was calculated from normalized within-repertoire ranks of inferred template counts. A later analysis computed generation probabilities with a VDJ recombination model fitted to out-of-frame rearrangements, and checked the results against IGoR. A later analysis scored TCR-TCR, TCR-HLA and TCR-CMV co-occurrence with hypergeometric tests, applying a repertoire-size bias correction to TCR pairs. To estimate false discovery rates, a later analysis permuted the HLA or CMV assignments 20 times. In a later analysis, co-occurring TCRs were grouped with DBSCAN, and TCRdist sequence similarity was added when clustering was performed within HLA-allele-positive subsets. For co-occurrence clustering, repertoires with fewer than 30,000 or more than 120,000 public chains were excluded, along with a handful of repertoires with anomalous nucleotide sharing. TCRdb took over this immuneACCESS table, retaining in-frame rearrangements with V and J assigned. Such tables are incomplete; in checked studies, under half of the missing clones stem from an unresolved V gene, and the remainder is unexplained. V and J calls and clone size are those listed in that table; D and trimming were worked out from the DNA. The sample table records roughly 160,000 clones; approximately 80% of these occur just once. Clones ranked in the top ten supply around 1.3% of the sample.

Via the germline V gene (reference sequence), CDR1 is SEHNR and CDR2 FQNEAQ. Trimming accounts for 1 base at V and 8 bases at J, while the number of junction bases matched to no gene is 4. The CDR3 contains 14 residues, cysteine and phenylalanine counted. Left in the record is the CDR3 DNA by itself, 42 bases read in frame from the first base. Overall study results and their limits: When HLA alleles, especially DR and DQ, strongly co-occurred, TCR associations were difficult to assign to individual alleles. In a later analysis, the rate of TCR association differed among HLA loci, with DRB1 alleles having the most associated TCRs and HLA-C alleles having the fewest. Broadly in line with IMGT annotations, most TCR beta V segments showed up in productive rearrangements about 87% or about 30% of the time in an earlier analysis of approximately 640 of the donors. Most TCR sequences were observed very rarely across donors, whereas some public TCRs were present in many individuals. The study gave a list of about 160 TCR beta chains associated with cytomegalovirus. HLA typing was unavailable for some donors at each locus, so association tests used only the typed subset. A later analysis associated 16,951 TCR beta sequences with specific HLA alleles at a false discovery rate of 0.05. In this cohort, only TCR beta chains were sequenced, and detectable features were limited by the absence of alpha or paired-chain data. An association between a missense DCLRE1C variant and V-gene and J-gene trimming of TCR beta chains was found in a later genetic analysis and replicated in an independent cohort. The only immune exposure information available for the cohort was CMV serostatus. A further reported finding was that TCR beta sequences accurately predicted the HLA-A and HLA-B alleles for most subjects in the first cohort. A later analysis found that most CMV-associated TCR beta chains appeared HLA-restricted, with HLA associations seemingly driven largely by CMV exposure. In a later analysis, HLA-associated TCR beta chains showed more clonal expansion and lower generation probabilities than non-associated chains that were equally common. Sequencing depth was assumed to be roughly uniform across donors in the presence/absence analyses, though that assumption may not hold. The classifier was reported to diagnose cytomegalovirus status with high specificity and sensitivity in both the original cohort and the validation cohort. A later genetic analysis reported fewer N-insertions in productive TCRs among donors in an Asian-associated ancestry cluster than the roughly 690-donor mean. Linkage disequilibrium might explain the correlated functional status among segregating V segments, but an unknown experimental factor could not be ruled out. A few of the identified cytomegalovirus-associated TCR beta chains were confirmed in vitro to be specific for cytomegalovirus antigens. A cluster of highly shared sequence variants was judged likely to be a technical artifact of the sequencing pipeline. The 87-base-pair reads could not distinguish some IMGT-functional V segments, including TRBV6-2 and TRBV6-3, so those segments were excluded. Because counts were too low, around 18 rarely observed V segments, including chromosome 9 orphons, were left out of the earlier analysis of a few hundred of the donors. The authors suggested that the approach could potentially be extended to other disease states and immunological phenotypes. A later analysis reported that several top co-occurrence clusters appeared linked to parvovirus B19, influenza, CMV and Epstein-Barr virus.

The cohort was made up of roughly 670 healthy bone marrow donors. At the time of sampling, all cohort members were nominally healthy, though unrecorded immune exposures were likely present. The donor was CMV seronegative and belonged to the group of 352 seronegative cohort members. Each donor provided a peripheral blood sample, and peripheral blood mononuclear cells were used for TCR beta sequencing. The Qiagen DNeasy Blood Extraction Kit was used to extract genomic DNA from the blood cell samples. The clonotype comes from a woman aged 45 to 65 in good health and CMV-seronegative. The source material was PBMCs. Recombination joined TRBV7-9 with TRBJ1-4, with TRBD1 identical over 7 junction bases. For the CDR3, the sequence is CASSLEVRGEKLFF. The base sequence is TGTGCCAGCAGCTTAGAAGTCAGGGGGGAAAAACTGTTTTTT.